The text below deals with one TCR beta chain. Its target is unknown. This entry comes from a study of type 1 regulatory T cells. From the reads, TCRdb called clonotypes with MiXCR, one entry per CDR3 protein. The sample gives 20,000 to 25,000 distinct CDR3 sequences, around 47% of which show up once; around 4.8% is in the top ten. The CDR3 has 14 amino acids. Trimming at V came to 5 bases and at J to 5 bases, leaving 7 bases not matched to a gene. CDR1 and CDR2 from the germline V gene are SEHNR and FQNEAQ (reference sequence). V and J are TRBV7-9 and TRBJ2-5, with 8 bases aligning to TRBD2. The source is a human donor in good health. The sample comprised cultured T cells, either the whole culture or a sorted T cell fraction (not recorded which). CDR3 loop: CASSEGLASETQYF. The DNA of the CDR3 is TGTGCCAGCAGCGAAGGACTAGCTAGCGAGACCCAGTACTTC.